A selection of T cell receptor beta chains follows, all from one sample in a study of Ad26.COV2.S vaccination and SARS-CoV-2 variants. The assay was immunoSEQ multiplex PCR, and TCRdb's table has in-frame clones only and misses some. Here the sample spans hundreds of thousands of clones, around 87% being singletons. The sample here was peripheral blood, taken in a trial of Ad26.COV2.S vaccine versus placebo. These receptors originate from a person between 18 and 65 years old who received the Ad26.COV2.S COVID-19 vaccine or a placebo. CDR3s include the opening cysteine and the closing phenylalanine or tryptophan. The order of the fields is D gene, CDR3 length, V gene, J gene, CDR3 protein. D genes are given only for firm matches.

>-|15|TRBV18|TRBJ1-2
CASPPGDNRNYGYTF
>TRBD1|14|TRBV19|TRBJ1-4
CASSMETGLEKLFF
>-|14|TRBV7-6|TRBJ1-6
CASSLAQVGAPLHF
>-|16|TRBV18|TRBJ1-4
CASSPDLGTSNEKLFF
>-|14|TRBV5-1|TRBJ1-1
CASSLGPTNTEAFF
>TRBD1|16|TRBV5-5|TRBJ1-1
CASSLVGTGMNTEAFF
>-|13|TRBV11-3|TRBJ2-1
CASSGGLYNEQFF
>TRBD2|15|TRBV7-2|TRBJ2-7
CASGPTGSGVVRQYF
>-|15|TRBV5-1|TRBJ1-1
CASRTRGLMNTEAFF
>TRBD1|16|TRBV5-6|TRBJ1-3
CASSLVGQRYGNTIYF
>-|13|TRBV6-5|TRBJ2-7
CASSYGDLREQYF
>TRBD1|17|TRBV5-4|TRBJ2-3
CASSLVVGTGGVDTQYF
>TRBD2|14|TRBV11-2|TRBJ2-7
CASSSRGTGGEQYF
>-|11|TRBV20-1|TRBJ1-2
CSAGGGGGYTF
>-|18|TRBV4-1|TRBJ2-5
CASSQEQGGKGTKETQYF
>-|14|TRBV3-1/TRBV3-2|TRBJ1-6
CASSQDRRGSPLHF
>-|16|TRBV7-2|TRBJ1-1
CASTLDSSPSLTEAFF
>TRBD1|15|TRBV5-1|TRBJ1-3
CASSLDGQGGNTIYF
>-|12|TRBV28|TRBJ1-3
CASSLSTNTIYF
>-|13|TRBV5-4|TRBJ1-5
CASSQVPGWPQHF
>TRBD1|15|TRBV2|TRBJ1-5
CASSVWGQRNQPQHF
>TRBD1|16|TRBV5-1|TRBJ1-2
CASSPQTGGNNYGYTF
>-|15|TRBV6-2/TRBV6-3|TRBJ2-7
CASSYFRGHSYEQYF
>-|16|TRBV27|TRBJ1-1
CASSPYRAPMNTEAFF
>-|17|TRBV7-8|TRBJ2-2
CASSFLVIGMQNGELFF
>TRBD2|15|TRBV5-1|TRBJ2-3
CASTKLAGGKDTQYF
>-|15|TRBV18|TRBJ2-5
CASSLRPGGQETQYF
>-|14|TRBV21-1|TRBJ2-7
CASPQGPDRNEQYF
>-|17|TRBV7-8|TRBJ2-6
CASSLAVGTSGANVLTF
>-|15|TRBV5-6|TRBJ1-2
CASSFKPGANYGYTF
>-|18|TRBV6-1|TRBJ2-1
CASSENRGWGSSYNEQFF
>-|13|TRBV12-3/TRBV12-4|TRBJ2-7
CASTSGETYEQYF
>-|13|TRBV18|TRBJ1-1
CASSGTENTEAFF